This TCR beta chain was found in a study of blood T cells in healthy people across ages (dated by TCRdb to the mid-2010s). With respect to the entire study: In model experiments, template switching captured about one uniquely barcoded TCR beta cDNA molecule for every two T cells. The study measured age-related changes in TCR beta repertoire diversity using deep sequencing normalized with unique cDNA molecular identifiers. Four age groups were formed from the donors: young (average roughly 15 years), middle-aged (around 40), aged (approximately 60) and long-lived (around 80). To avoid experimental bias, donors of different ages were spread randomly across the sequencing lanes. The study analyzed two additional independent replicas of 1 million unique cDNA reads from the same blood draw for two donors, one aged 18 to 29 and one aged 80 or older.

The method behind the library was 5' RACE. A second PCR of roughly 7 to 11 cycles was performed with a sample-barcoded 5' primer and a J-beta primer mix. A template-switch 5' adaptor carrying 12 random nucleotides introduced a unique molecular identifier onto each TCR beta cDNA molecule. Each sample yielded at least 2.5 million CDR3-containing paired-end reads. All of the RNA was converted into first-strand cDNA using the Mint cDNA synthesis kit, with a TRBC-specific oligonucleotide serving as the primer. Following uracil-DNA glycosylase treatment, all cDNA underwent a first 18-cycle PCR with the universal primers M1SS and BC2_uni_R. In the source study's methods: For normalization, 1 million high-quality reads were randomly selected from each sample, with every read carrying a distinct molecular identifier. Instead of being binned into consensus sequences, reads that shared molecular identifiers were thrown out. CDR3 identification, clonotype clustering and error correction used MiTCR with a Q25 quality threshold and the strictest error-elimination algorithm. A nonparametric unseen species model with Euler transformation was used to estimate lower-bound total TCR beta diversity. TCRdb reprocessed the public reads (quality trimming at Q25 with fastp, clone calling with MiXCR) and kept in-frame beta chains. Every CDR3 protein is listed once, alongside the most common genes and DNA of its rows. The V and J calls, along with clone size, are taken from TCRdb and not from the paper's own processing. The table for this sample lists approximately 2,000,000 distinct CDR3 sequences; roughly two fifths of them were counted only once. The ten largest clones represent more than 20% of the sample.

The paper's findings and limits, for the study overall: The percentage of naive T cells measured by flow cytometry correlated strongly with observed TCR beta diversity. As age increased, observed TCR beta diversity per million T cells dropped in a roughly linear way, and a significant reduction was already evident by age roughly 40. Because profiling used bulk unsorted PBMCs, naive and antigen-experienced compartments could not be compared conclusively. Compared with the aged group, the long-lived group had more naive CD4+ T cells, fewer expanded clones and increased TCR diversity, suggesting age selection. Estimates of total diversity from one million sequenced T cells were regarded as lower bounds and underestimates. The CMV infection status of donors was not known, potentially confounding age-related changes in expanded clonotypes.

This clonotype was counted a few times. Its antigen target is currently unknown. No base quality values were provided; no much bigger clone lies one nucleotide off. Donors were a few dozen systemically healthy Caucasian individuals from Russia aged about 6 to 100 years. Each donor gave ten milliliters of peripheral blood, collected into EDTA-treated Vacutainer tubes. Ficoll-Paque density-gradient centrifugation was used to isolate PBMCs, with at least 6 million per sample. Total RNA, at least 5 micrograms per sample, was extracted from PBMCs with Trizol reagent. For every donor, an aliquot of PBMCs went through flow cytometry to measure the percentages of naive CD45RAhigh/CD27high T cells. The sequenced material came from blood. The receptor comes from a human donor in good health.

The DNA reads as follows: TGTGCCAGCAGCTTAATCCTGGAAACATTGGGAAACACCATATATTTT. This gives the protein CASSLILETLGNTIYF. This sequence uses TRBV7-9 and TRBJ1-3; no D segment can be confidently identified. CDR1 and CDR2 (SEHNR, FQNEAQ) derive from the germline V gene (reference sequence). V loses 2 bases of germline sequence and J loses 4 bases, and the interval between the two ends is 15 bases. CDR3 length: 16 amino acids, cysteine to phenylalanine. The entry retains the CDR3 DNA only, 48 bases that are in frame from base 1.